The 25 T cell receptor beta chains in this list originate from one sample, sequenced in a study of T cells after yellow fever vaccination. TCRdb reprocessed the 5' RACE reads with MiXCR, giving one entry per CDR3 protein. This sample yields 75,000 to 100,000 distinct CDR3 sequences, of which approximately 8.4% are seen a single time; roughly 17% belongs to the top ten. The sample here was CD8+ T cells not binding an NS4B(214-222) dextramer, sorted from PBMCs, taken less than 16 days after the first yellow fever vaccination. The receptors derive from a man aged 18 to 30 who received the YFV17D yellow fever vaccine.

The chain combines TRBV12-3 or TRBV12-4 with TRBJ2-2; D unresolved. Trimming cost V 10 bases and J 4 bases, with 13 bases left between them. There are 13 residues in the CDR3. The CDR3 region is CATPLVSTGELFF. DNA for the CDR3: TGTGCCACCCCGTTGGTTAGCACCGGGGAGCTGTTTTTT.

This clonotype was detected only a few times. CDR3 region: CASSRNFDGGPFATGTDTQYF. CDR3 coding DNA: TGTGCCAGCAGTCGGAATTTTGACGGGGGGCCCTTTGCAACTGGCACAGATACGCAGTATTTT. The rearrangement links TRBV27 to TRBJ2-3; weak D call: TRBD2 (7 bases). This CDR3 spans 21 amino acids. V lost 5 bases and J lost 1, with 31 bases in between. Germline CDR1 is MNHEY and CDR2 is SMNVEV (reference sequence).

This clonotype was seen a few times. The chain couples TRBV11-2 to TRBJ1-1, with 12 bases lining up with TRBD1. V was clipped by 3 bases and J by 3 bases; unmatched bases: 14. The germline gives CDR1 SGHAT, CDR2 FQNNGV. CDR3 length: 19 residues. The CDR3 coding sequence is TGTGCCAGCAGCTTTTCACCCGGGACAGGGGGCTTTGGTGACACTGAAGCTTTCTTT. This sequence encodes CASSFSPGTGGFGDTEAFF.

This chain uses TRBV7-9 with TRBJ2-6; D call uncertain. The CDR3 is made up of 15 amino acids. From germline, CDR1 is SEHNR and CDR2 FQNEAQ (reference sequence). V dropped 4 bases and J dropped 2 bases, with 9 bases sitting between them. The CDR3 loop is CASSSPSPGANVLTF. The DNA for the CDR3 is TGTGCCAGCAGCTCCCCCTCCCCTGGGGCCAACGTCCTGACTTTC.

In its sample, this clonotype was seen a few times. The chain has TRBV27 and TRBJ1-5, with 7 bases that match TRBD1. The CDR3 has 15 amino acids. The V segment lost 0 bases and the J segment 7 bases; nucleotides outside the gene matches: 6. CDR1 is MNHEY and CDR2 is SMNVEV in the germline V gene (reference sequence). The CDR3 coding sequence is TGTGCCAGCAGTTTATCAAAGACAGGGACCCAGCCCCAGCATTTT. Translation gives CASSLSKTGTQPQHF.

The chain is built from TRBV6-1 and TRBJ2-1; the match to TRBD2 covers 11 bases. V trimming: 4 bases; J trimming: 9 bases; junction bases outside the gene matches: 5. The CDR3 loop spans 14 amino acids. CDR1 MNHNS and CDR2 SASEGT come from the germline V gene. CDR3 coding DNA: TGTGCCAGCAGTGGACTAGCGGGGCGAAGTGAGCAGTTCTTC. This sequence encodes CASSGLAGRSEQFF.

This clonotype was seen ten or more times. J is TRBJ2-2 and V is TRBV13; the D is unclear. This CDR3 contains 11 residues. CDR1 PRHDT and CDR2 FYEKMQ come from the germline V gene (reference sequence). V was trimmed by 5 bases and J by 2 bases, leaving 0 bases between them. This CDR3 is CASSNTGELFF. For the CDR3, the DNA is TGTGCCAGCAGCAACACCGGGGAGCTGTTTTTT.

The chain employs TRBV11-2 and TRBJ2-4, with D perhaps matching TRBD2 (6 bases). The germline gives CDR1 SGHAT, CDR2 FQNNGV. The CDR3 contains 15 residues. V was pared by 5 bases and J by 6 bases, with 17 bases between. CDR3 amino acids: CASSPTLARGNIQYF. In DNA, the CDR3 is TGTGCCAGCAGCCCAACACTAGCAAGGGGAAACATTCAGTACTTC. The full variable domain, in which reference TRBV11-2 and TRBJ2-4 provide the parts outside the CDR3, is EAGVAQSPRYKIIEKRQSVAFWCNPISGHATLYWYQQILGQGPKLLIQFQNNGVVDDSQLPKDRFSAERLKGVDSTLKIQPAKLEDSAVYLCASSPTLARGNIQYFGAGTRLSVL.

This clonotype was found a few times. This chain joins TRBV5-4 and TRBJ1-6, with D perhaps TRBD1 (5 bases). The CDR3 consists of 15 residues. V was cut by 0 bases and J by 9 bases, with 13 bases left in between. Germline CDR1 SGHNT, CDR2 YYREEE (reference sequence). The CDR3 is CASSLDPGVSSPLHF. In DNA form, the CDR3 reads TGTGCCAGCAGCTTGGATCCGGGGGTCAGTTCACCCCTCCACTTT.

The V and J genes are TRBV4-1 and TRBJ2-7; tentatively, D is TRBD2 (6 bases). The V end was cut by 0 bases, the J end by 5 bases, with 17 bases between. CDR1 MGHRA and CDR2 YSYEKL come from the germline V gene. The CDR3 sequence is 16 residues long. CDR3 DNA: TGCGCCAGCAGCCAAGAGGGTGGAGGGGCGTCAAACGAGCAGTACTTC. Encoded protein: CASSQEGGGASNEQYF.

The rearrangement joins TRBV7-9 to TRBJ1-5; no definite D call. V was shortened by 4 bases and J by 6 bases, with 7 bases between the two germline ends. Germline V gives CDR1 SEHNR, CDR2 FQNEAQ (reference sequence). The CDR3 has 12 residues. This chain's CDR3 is CASSYGGQPQHF. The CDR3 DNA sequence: TGTGCCAGCAGCTACGGAGGTCAGCCCCAGCATTTT.

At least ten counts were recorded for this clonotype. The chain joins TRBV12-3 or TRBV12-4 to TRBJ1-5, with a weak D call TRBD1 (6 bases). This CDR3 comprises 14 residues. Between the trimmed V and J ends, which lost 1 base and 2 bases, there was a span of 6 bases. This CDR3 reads CASSLGTGNQPQHF. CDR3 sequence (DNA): TGTGCCAGCAGTTTAGGGACAGGCAATCAGCCCCAGCATTTT.

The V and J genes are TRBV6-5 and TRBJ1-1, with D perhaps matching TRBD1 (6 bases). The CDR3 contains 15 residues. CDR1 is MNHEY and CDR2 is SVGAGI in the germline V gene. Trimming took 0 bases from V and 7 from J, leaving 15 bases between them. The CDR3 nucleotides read TGTGCCAGCAGTTACTCTTTGGACAGCAGCTTTGAAGCTTTCTTT. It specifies CASSYSLDSSFEAFF.

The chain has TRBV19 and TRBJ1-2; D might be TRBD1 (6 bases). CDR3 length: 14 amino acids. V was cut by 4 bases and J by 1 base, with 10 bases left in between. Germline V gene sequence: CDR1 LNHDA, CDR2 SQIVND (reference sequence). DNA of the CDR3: TGTGCCAGTAGTAAGGACAGATTTAACTATGGCTACACCTTC. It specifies CASSKDRFNYGYTF. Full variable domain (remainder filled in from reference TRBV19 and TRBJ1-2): DGGITQSPKYLFRKEGQNVTLSCEQNLNHDAMYWYRQDPGQGLRLIYYSQIVNDFQKGDIAEGYSVSREKKESFPLTVTSAQKNPTAFYLCASSKDRFNYGYTFGSGTRLTVV.

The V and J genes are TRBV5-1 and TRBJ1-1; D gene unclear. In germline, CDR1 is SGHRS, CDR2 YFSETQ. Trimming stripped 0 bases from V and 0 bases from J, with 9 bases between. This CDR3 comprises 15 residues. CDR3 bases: TGCGCCAGCAGCTTGGGCCCGGACCTGAACACTGAAGCTTTCTTT. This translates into CASSLGPDLNTEAFF. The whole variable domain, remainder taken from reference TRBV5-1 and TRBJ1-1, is KAGVTQTPRYLIKTRGQQVTLSCSPISGHRSVSWYQQTPGQGLQFLFEYFSETQRNKGNFPGRFSGRQFSNSRSEMNVSTLELGDSALYLCASSLGPDLNTEAFFGQGTRLTVV.

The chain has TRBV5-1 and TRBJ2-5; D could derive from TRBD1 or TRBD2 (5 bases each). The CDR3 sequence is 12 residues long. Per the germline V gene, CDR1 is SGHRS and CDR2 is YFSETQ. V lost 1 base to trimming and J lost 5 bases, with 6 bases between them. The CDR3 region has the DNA TGCGCCAGCAGCTTGTGGGGGGAGACCCAGTACTTC. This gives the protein CASSLWGETQYF.

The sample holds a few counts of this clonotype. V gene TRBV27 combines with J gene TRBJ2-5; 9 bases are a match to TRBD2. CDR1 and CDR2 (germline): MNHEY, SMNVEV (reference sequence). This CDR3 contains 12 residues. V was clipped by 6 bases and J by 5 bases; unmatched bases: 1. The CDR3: CASRGLAETQYF. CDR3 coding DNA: TGTGCCAGCAGAGGACTAGCGGAGACCCAGTACTTC.

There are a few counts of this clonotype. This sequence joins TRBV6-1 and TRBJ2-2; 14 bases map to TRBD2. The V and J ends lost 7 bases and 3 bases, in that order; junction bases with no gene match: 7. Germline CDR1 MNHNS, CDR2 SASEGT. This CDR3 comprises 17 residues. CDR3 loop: CASTSGLAGDYTGELFF. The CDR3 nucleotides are TGTGCCAGCACCTCGGGACTAGCGGGGGATTACACCGGGGAGCTGTTTTTT.

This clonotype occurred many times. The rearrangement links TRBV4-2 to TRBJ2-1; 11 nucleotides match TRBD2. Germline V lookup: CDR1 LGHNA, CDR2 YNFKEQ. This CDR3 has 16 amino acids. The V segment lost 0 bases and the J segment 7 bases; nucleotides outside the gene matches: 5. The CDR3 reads CASSQDWPSGGNEQFF. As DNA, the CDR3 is TGTGCCAGCAGCCAAGATTGGCCTAGCGGGGGGAATGAGCAGTTCTTC.

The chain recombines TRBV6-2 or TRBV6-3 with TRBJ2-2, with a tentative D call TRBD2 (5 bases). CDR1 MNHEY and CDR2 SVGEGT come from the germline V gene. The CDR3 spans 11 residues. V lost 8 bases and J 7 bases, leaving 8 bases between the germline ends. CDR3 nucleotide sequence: TGTGCCAGCGCCGCGGGCGGGGAGCTGTTTTTT. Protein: CASAAGGELFF.

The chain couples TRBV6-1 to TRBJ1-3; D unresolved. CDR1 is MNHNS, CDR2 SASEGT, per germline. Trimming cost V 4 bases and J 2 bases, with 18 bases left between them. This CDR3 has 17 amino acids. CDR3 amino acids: CASSATLKENAGNTIYF. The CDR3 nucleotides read TGTGCCAGCAGTGCAACCCTTAAGGAGAATGCTGGAAACACCATATATTTT.

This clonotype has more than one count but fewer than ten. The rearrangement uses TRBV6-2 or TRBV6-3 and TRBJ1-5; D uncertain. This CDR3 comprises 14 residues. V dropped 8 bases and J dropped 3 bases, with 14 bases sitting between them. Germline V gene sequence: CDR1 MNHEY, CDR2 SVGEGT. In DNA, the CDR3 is TGTGCCAGCCAGGCCGGTCATAACAATCAGCCCCAGCATTTT. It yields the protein CASQAGHNNQPQHF.

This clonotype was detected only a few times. The chain's CDR3 is CASSLGGRYNEQFF. DNA of the CDR3: TGTGCCAGCAGTTTGGGGGGCCGATACAATGAGCAGTTCTTC. This chain connects TRBV6-2 or TRBV6-3 to TRBJ2-1; D might be TRBD1 or TRBD2, each matching 6 bases. Trimming stripped 4 bases from V and 4 bases from J, with 11 bases between. The CDR3 sequence is 14 residues long. Germline V gene lookup returns CDR1 MNHEY and CDR2 SVGEGT.

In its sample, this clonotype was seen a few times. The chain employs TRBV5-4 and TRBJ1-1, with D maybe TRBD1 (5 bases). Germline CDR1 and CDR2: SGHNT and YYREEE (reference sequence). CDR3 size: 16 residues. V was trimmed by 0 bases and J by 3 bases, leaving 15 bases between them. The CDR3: CASSLVGQGGDTEAFF. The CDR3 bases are TGTGCCAGCAGCTTGGTTGGGCAGGGAGGGGACACTGAAGCTTTCTTT.

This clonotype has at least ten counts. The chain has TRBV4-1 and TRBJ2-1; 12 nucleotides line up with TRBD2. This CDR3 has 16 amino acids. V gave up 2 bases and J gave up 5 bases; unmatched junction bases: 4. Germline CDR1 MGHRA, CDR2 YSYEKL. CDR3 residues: CASSQPTSGSDNEQFF. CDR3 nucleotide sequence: TGCGCCAGCAGCCAACCGACTAGCGGGAGTGACAATGAGCAGTTCTTC.